This TCR beta chain was found in a study of identical twins. Study-wide findings and caveats: Fewer insertions marked abundant cord blood beta clonotypes; young adult naive trended weakly, memory not at all. Those out-of-frame alpha sequences shared by twins showed an excess of low generation probability.

The CDR3 consists of 11 residues. Trimming removed 7 bases at V and 6 bases at J, with 9 bases between. Germline V gene data show CDR1 as SGHAT and CDR2 as FQNNGV. TCRdb re-called the 5' RACE reads through MiXCR, storing one row per CDR3 protein. The sample shows some 1,700,000 distinct CDR3 sequences, roughly a third of them seen only once. As to this clonotype: Its target is unknown.

Sequencing was carried out using cord blood. This chain uses TRBV11-2 with TRBJ1-1; D not resolved. This receptor was obtained from a newborn girl in good health. This chain's CDR3 is CASTQSPEAFF. The CDR3, as DNA: TGTGCCAGCACTCAGTCCCCTGAAGCTTTCTTT.